This entry concerns a single T cell receptor beta chain. The data stem from a study of T cell responses to AZD1222 COVID-19 vaccine. TCRdb's table, derived via immunoSEQ multiplex PCR, lists solely in-frame clones and lacks some. The data hold approximately 150,000 clones, with 87% observed a single time. This receptor was taken from an adult who received the AZD1222 COVID-19 vaccine. Material: peripheral blood, obtained 28 days after the second AZD1222 dose.

CDR3 in DNA: TGTGCCAGCAGCCACGGACTAGCGGGGGGTGATACGCAGTATTTT. Translating gives CASSHGLAGGDTQYF. This chain connects TRBV4-2 to TRBJ2-3; TRBD2 matches 14 bases. CDR3 length: 15 residues. With V trimmed by 3 bases and J by 6 bases, 2 bases remained unmatched. CDR1 is LGHNA and CDR2 is YNFKEQ in the germline V gene.